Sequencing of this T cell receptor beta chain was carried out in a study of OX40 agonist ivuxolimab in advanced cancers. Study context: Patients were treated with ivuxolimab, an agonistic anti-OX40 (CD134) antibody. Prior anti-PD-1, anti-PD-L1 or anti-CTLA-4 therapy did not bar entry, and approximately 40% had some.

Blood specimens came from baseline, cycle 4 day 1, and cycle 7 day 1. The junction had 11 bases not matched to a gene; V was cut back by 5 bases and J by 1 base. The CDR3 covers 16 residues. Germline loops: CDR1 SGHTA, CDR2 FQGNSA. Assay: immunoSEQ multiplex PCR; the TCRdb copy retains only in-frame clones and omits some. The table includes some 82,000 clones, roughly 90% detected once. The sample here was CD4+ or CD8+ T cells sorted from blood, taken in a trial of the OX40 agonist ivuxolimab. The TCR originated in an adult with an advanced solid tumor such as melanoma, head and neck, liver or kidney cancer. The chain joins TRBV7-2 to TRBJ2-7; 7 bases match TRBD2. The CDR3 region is CASSPPYGGGSYEQYF. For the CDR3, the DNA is TGTGCCAGCAGCCCGCCCTATGGGGGAGGGTCCTACGAGCAGTACTTC.